This record looks at one T cell receptor beta chain sequence and its context. Its antigen remains unidentified. J gave up 5 bases and V 1 base, and 6 bases lay outside the gene matches. This CDR3 region has 15 residues. The V gene's germline CDR1 is SQVTM and CDR2 ANQGSEA. The entry originates in a study of cytomegalovirus exposure and HLA in healthy donors. Primers included in the PCR were 60 Vbeta and 13 Jbeta primers. The protocol was immunoSEQ multiplex PCR, while the TCRdb copy is restricted to in-frame clones and leaves out a portion. Seen here are 98,000 or so clones, approximately 80% observed once, and the top ten hold roughly 4.9%. Study-level results: Information on immune exposure was restricted to one variable (CMV serostatus).

The receptor was isolated from a woman aged 18-35 years in good health and CMV-seropositive. The material sequenced was PBMCs. The V call is TRBV29-1, the J call TRBJ2-1; 9 bases match TRBD2. The CDR3 DNA reads as TGCAGCGTTGAAGGGGTGGCTAGCGGGAACAATGAGCAGTTCTTC. Encoded protein: CSVEGVASGNNEQFF.